What follows describes a single T cell receptor beta chain. The antigen remains undetermined. This specimen comes from a study of immune evolution from preneoplasia to lung adenocarcinoma. Patient tissue came from resections in Japan or China, 2014–2017. Histologic diagnosis was independently verified by two lung pathologists. J lost 4 bases, V lost 5 bases, and 4 bases had no gene match. This CDR3 spans 14 amino acids. Germline assignment: CDR1 MDHEN and CDR2 SYDVKM. The data were produced by immunoSEQ multiplex PCR, yet TCRdb's version contains in-frame clones alone and is incomplete. The sample has about 2,400 clones; 65% to 90% are singletons. Regarding the study as a whole: Clonality was highest in normal lung, lower in later-stage lesions apparently. Normal lung had the highest top T cell clone frequencies.

Sample: FFPE normal lung tissue adjacent to the tumor. This chain connects TRBV28 to TRBJ1-3, with TRBD1 matching 8 bases. This receptor was obtained from a person aged 45 to 60 with lung adenocarcinoma. The CDR3 nucleotides read TGTGCCAGCAGTCCGACAGGGGTAGGAAACACCATATATTTT. It is translated as CASSPTGVGNTIYF.